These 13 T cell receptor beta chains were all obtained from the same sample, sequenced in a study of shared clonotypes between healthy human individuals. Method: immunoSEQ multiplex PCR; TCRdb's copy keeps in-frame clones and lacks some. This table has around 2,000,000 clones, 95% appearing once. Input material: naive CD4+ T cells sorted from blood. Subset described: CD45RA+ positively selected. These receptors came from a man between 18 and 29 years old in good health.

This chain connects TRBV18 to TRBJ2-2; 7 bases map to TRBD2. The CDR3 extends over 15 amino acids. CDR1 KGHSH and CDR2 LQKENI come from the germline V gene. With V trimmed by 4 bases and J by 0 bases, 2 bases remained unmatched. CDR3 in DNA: TGTGCCAGCTCACTGCTAGCGGCGAACACCGGGGAGCTGTTTTTT. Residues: CASSLLAANTGELFF.

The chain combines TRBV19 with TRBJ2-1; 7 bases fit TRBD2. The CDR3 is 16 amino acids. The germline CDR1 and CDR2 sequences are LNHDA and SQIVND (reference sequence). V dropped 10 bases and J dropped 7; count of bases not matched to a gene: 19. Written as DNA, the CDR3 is TGTGCCACCTCCCTCTTGGCGGGGGTGTCAAGGAATGAGCAGTTCTTC. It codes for CATSLLAGVSRNEQFF.

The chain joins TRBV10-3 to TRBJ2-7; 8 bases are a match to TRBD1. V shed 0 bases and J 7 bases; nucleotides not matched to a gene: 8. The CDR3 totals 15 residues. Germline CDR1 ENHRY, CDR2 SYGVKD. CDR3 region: CAISESGQGGYEQYF. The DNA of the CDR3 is TGTGCCATCAGTGAGTCTGGACAGGGCGGTTATGAGCAGTACTTC.

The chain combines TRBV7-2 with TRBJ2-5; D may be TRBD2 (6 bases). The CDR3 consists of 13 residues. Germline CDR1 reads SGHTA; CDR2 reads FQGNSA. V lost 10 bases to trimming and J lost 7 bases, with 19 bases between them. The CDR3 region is CAISGGVGATQYF. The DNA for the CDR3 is TGTGCCATATCGGGCGGGGTAGGGGCGACCCAGTACTTC.

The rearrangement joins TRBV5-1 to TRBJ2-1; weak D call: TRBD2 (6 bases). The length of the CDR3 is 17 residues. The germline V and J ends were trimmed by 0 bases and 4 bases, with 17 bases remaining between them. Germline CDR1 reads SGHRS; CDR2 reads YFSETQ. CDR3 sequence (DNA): TGCGCCAGCAGCTTGGAAGTAGCGGAGGGGATATACAATGAGCAGTTCTTC. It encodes CASSLEVAEGIYNEQFF.

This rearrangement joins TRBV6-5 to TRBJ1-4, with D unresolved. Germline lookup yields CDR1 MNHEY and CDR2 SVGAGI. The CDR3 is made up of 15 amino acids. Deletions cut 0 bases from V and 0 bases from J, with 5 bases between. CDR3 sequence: CASSYSRSTNEKLFF. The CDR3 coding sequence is TGTGCCAGCAGTTACTCGAGATCAACTAATGAAAAACTGTTTTTT.

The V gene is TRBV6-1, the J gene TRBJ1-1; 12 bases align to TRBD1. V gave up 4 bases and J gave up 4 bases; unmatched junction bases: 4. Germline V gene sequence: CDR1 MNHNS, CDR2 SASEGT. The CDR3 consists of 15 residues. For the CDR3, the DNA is TGTGCCAGCAGTGGGGACAGGGGGCGATTCACTGAAGCTTTCTTT. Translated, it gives CASSGDRGRFTEAFF.

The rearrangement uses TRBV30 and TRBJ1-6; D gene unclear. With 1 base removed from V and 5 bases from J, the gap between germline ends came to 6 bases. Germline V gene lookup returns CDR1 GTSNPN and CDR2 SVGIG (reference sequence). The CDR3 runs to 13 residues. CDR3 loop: CAWSANNNSPLHF. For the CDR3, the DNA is TGTGCCTGGAGTGCCAACAATAATTCACCCCTCCACTTT.

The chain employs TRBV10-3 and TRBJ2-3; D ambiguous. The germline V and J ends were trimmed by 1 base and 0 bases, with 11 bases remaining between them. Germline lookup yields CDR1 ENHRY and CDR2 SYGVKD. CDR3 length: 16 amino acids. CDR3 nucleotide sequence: TGTGCCATCAGTGAGTGGATAGCCTATAGCACAGATACGCAGTATTTT. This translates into CAISEWIAYSTDTQYF.

The CDR3 coding sequence is TGTGCCAGCAGCCAAGGCAGGGACTTTGTTGAAGCTTTCTTT. Translation: CASSQGRDFVEAFF. V and J are TRBV4-2 and TRBJ1-1; D might be TRBD1 (5 bases). Deletions cut 1 base from V and 7 bases from J, with 13 bases between. The CDR3 spans 14 residues. CDR1 LGHNA and CDR2 YNFKEQ come from the germline V gene.

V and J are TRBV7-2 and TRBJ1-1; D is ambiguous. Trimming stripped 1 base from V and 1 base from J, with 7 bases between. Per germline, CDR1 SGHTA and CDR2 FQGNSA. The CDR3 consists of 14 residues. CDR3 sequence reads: CASSLVFRNTEAFF. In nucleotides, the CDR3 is TGTGCCAGCAGCTTAGTTTTTAGGAACACTGAAGCTTTCTTT.

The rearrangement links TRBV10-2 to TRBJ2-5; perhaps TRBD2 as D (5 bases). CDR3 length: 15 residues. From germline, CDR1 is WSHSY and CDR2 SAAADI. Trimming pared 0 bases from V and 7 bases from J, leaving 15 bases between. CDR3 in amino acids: CASSESRGRVGTQYF. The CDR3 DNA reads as TGCGCCAGCAGTGAGTCGCGAGGGAGAGTTGGGACCCAGTACTTC.

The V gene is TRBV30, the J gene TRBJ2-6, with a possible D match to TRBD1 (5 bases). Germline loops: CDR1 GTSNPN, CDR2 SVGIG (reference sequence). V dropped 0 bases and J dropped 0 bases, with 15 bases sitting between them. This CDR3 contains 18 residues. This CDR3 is CAWSVHRQTVSGANVLTF. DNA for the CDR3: TGTGCCTGGAGTGTACACAGACAGACCGTCTCTGGGGCCAACGTCCTGACTTTC.